This TCR beta chain was identified during a study of T cells after somatic rescue of genetic block. Germline V gene data show CDR1 as ENHRY and CDR2 as SYGVKD. Trimming took 10 bases from V and 3 from J; bases not matched to a gene: 1. This CDR3 is 11 amino acids long. TCRdb's table, derived via immunoSEQ multiplex PCR, lists solely in-frame clones and lacks some. Here the sample spans approximately 58,000 clones, about 96% being singletons. V is TRBV10-3 and J is TRBJ2-5; the match to TRBD2 covers 8 bases. The specimen sequenced was peripheral blood mononuclear cells (PBMCs). The clonotype was recovered from a child younger than two. CDR3 bases: TGTGCCACGGGACTAGAAGAGACCCAGTACTTC. This codes for CATGLEETQYF.